The 7 T cell receptor beta chains given below trace back to one sample, sequenced in a study of T cell changes during pregnancy in multiple sclerosis. Clones were sequenced by immunoSEQ multiplex PCR, and TCRdb holds only the in-frame ones, with some missing. This sample has about 70,000 clones, with about nine tenths found just once. Here the sequenced sample was peripheral blood, taken in the first trimester of pregnancy. These receptors originate from a female donor with multiple sclerosis, enrolled in a pregnancy study.

This clone has only one observation. The CDR3 DNA reads TGTGCCTGGAGCGGAAGAGGATTCTCTGGAAACACCATATATTTT. Its protein is CAWSGRGFSGNTIYF. J is TRBJ1-3 and V is TRBV30, with no clear D. Germline CDR1 GTSNPN, CDR2 SVGIG (reference sequence). V shed 3 bases and J shed 0 bases, with 12 bases lying between them. This CDR3 contains 15 residues. Full variable domain (remainder filled in from reference TRBV30 and TRBJ1-3): SQTIHQWPATLVQPVGSPLSLECTVEGTSNPNLYWYRQAAGRGLQLLFYSVGIGQISSEVPQNLSASRPQDRQFILSSKKLLLSDSGFYLCAWSGRGFSGNTIYFGEGSWLTVV.

The chain uses TRBV27 and TRBJ2-1, with 7 bases that match TRBD1. CDR1 and CDR2 from the germline V gene are MNHEY and SMNVEV (reference sequence). The V gene end was trimmed by 6 bases and the J gene end by 2 bases; junction bases not matched to a gene: 4. The CDR3 has 14 residues. This CDR3 is CASSSGGTYNEQFF. CDR3 DNA sequence: TGTGCCAGCAGCTCAGGGGGAACCTACAATGAGCAGTTCTTC.

The gene calls are TRBV5-6 and TRBJ2-5; D is perhaps TRBD1 (6 bases). The V end was cut by 2 bases, the J end by 5 bases, with 10 bases between. CDR1 and CDR2 from the germline V gene are SGHDT and YYEEEE. This CDR3 contains 13 residues. The CDR3 bases are TGTGCCAGCAGCTTTTCAGGGGAGGAGACCCAGTACTTC. This sequence encodes CASSFSGEETQYF.

CDR3 nucleotide sequence: TGTGCCACCAGCGGGGACAGGGGCGCTTTCTTT. Residues: CATSGDRGAFF. This sequence joins TRBV15 and TRBJ1-1, with 10 bases matching TRBD1. This CDR3 comprises 11 residues. V dropped 5 bases and J dropped 11; count of bases not matched to a gene: 2. Germline V gene sequence: CDR1 LNHNV, CDR2 YYDKDF (reference sequence).

This rearrangement joins TRBV5-1 to TRBJ2-7; 8 bases line up with TRBD1. This CDR3 contains 14 residues. Germline lookup yields CDR1 SGHRS and CDR2 YFSETQ. Trimming cost V 2 bases and J 4 bases; bases outside gene matches: 5. The CDR3 here is CASSFRDRTYEQYF. CDR3 nucleotide sequence: TGCGCCAGCAGCTTCCGGGACAGGACGTACGAGCAGTACTTC.

The chain combines TRBV7-9 with TRBJ1-2; weak D call: TRBD1 (6 bases). The CDR3 has 14 amino acids. Trimming left V 5 bases short and J 5 bases short, with 15 bases between. CDR1 SEHNR and CDR2 FQNEAQ come from the germline V gene (reference sequence). In DNA form, the CDR3 reads TGTGCCAGCAGCGCCGGACAGCCGAAATATGGCTACACCTTC. It yields the protein CASSAGQPKYGYTF. Together with reference TRBV7-9 and TRBJ1-2, the CDR3 gives the full variable domain: DTGVSQNPRHKITKRGQNVTFRCDPISEHNRLYWYRQTLGQGPEFLTYFQNEAQLEKSRLLSDRFSAERPKGSFSTLEIQRTEQGDSAMYLCASSAGQPKYGYTFGSGTRLTVV.

This clone was detected only once. The chain carries TRBV28 and TRBJ1-1; no clear D gene. This CDR3 comprises 15 residues. Looked up from germline, CDR1 is MDHEN and CDR2 is SYDVKM. V was cut by 4 bases and J by 1 base, with 13 bases left in between. The CDR3 DNA reads TGTGCCAGCAGTTCCCTGGGGAGCTGGAACACTGAAGCTTTCTTT. Its translation is CASSSLGSWNTEAFF.